A selection of T cell receptor beta chains follows, all from one sample in a study of CD8 T cells in Susac syndrome. TCRdb reprocessed the immunoSEQ multiplex PCR reads with MiXCR, giving one entry per CDR3 protein. This sample carries fewer than 200,000 distinct CDR3 sequences, 90% to 95% of them seen once, and the ten largest clones take around 0.1%. The sequenced sample was CD4+ T cells from PBMCs. The receptors were gathered from a human donor with Susac syndrome. Each CDR3 is given with its conserved first and last residue. D genes are given only for firm matches. Where a row states a size, it is once, few, many or the class of an expanded clone; other rows omit it.

len	v_gene	abundance	j_gene	d_gene	CDR3aa	CDR3nt
11	TRBV3-1	NA	TRBJ1-1	NA	CASSHRTKAFF	TGTGCCAGCAGCCATAGGACTAAAGCTTTCTTT
12	TRBV7-9	NA	TRBJ2-4	NA	CASSLGQEHQYF	TGTGCCAGCAGCTTGGGGCAGGAACATCAGTACTTC
16	TRBV12-3/TRBV12-4	NA	TRBJ2-4	NA	CASSRGIQGLGNIQYF	TGTGCCAGCAGTCGAGGGATACAGGGTCTGGGAAACATTCAGTACTTC
14	TRBV3-1	NA	TRBJ2-7	NA	CASSRGDGAYEQYF	TGTGCCAGCAGCAGAGGGGACGGAGCCTACGAGCAGTACTTC
20	TRBV4-1	NA	TRBJ1-3	TRBD1	CASSHPRRTGGLNSENTIYF	TGCGCCAGCAGCCACCCCCGGAGGACAGGGGGCCTCAACTCTGAAAACACCATATATTTT
13	TRBV5-1	NA	TRBJ2-5	NA	CASSLQGSETQYF	TGCGCCAGCAGCTTGCAAGGGTCCGAGACCCAGTACTTC
12	TRBV2	once	TRBJ1-2	NA	CASNGGDHGYTF	TGTGCCAGCAACGGGGGGGATCATGGCTACACCTTC
14	TRBV5-4	NA	TRBJ1-2	NA	CASSLNRDSYGYTF	TGTGCCAGCAGCTTGAACAGGGACTCTTATGGCTACACCTTC
14	TRBV12-3/TRBV12-4	NA	TRBJ1-1	NA	CASTIMGWRTEAFF	TGTGCCAGCACCATCATGGGGTGGAGAACTGAAGCTTTCTTT
13	TRBV5-1	NA	TRBJ2-7	TRBD1	CASPAGGAYEQYF	TGCGCCAGTCCAGCAGGGGGCGCGTACGAGCAGTACTTC
16	TRBV12-3/TRBV12-4	once	TRBJ2-7	TRBD2	CASSLTPGLYSYEQYF	TGTGCCAGCAGTCTTACACCGGGACTATACTCCTACGAGCAGTACTTC